These T cell receptor beta chains were read from a single sample in a study of T cell changes during pregnancy in multiple sclerosis. Generated by immunoSEQ multiplex PCR, the TCRdb table keeps only in-frame clones and is missing some. The table has about 9,500 clones, 83% seen once. Sample: CD8+ T cells from peripheral blood mononuclear cells, taken in the third trimester of pregnancy. Receptor source: a female donor in good health, enrolled as a control in a pregnancy study. The CDR3 runs from the conserved cysteine through the conserved F or W. A D gene is named only where the DNA matches it firmly. The listing skips clone size in some rows; elsewhere it reads once, few, many or a size class.

d_call: TRBD1; v_call: TRBV9; clone_size: .; j_call: TRBJ1-3; cdr3_nt: TGTGCCAGCAGCCCGCGGGACAGGCATACCTATACGGAGCTCGGAAACACCATATATTTT; cdr3_aa: CASSPRDRHTYTELGNTIYF
d_call: TRBD2; v_call: TRBV30; clone_size: .; j_call: TRBJ2-1; cdr3_nt: TGTGCCTGGAGTTGGGGGACTAGCAAAAACAATGAGCAGTTCTTC; cdr3_aa: CAWSWGTSKNNEQFF
d_call: .; v_call: TRBV7-8; clone_size: .; j_call: TRBJ2-5; cdr3_nt: TGTGCCAGCAGCTCTAGGGAGGCCGAGACCCAGTACTTC; cdr3_aa: CASSSREAETQYF
d_call: .; v_call: TRBV7-9; clone_size: .; j_call: TRBJ1-6; cdr3_nt: TGTGCCAGCAGCCGTCCGCGGGCACCTTATTCACCCCTCCACTTT; cdr3_aa: CASSRPRAPYSPLHF
d_call: TRBD1; v_call: TRBV5-1; clone_size: .; j_call: TRBJ2-7; cdr3_nt: TGCGCCAGCAGGGGGGCAGGGGGCCACGAGCAGTACTTC; cdr3_aa: CASRGAGGHEQYF
d_call: TRBD2; v_call: TRBV19; clone_size: .; j_call: TRBJ2-7; cdr3_nt: TGTGCCAGTAGTACCCTAGCGGGAGCCGACTACGAGCAGTACTTC; cdr3_aa: CASSTLAGADYEQYF
d_call: TRBD1; v_call: TRBV27; clone_size: .; j_call: TRBJ2-2; cdr3_nt: TGTGCCAGCAGTGTCAGACAGGGTAGGGAGCTGTTTTTT; cdr3_aa: CASSVRQGRELFF
d_call: .; v_call: TRBV27; clone_size: .; j_call: TRBJ2-1; cdr3_nt: TGTGCCAGCTCACTAGGTCGGAACAATGAGCAGTTCTTC; cdr3_aa: CASSLGRNNEQFF
d_call: .; v_call: TRBV11-2; clone_size: .; j_call: TRBJ1-1; cdr3_nt: TGTGCCAGCAGCTTAGTCCCGGGACGGGGGGCTGAAGCTTTCTTT; cdr3_aa: CASSLVPGRGAEAFF
d_call: TRBD2; v_call: TRBV7-2; clone_size: .; j_call: TRBJ2-7; cdr3_nt: TGTGCCAGCAGCCCAGGGACTAGCGGGGGTCCGTACGAGCAGTACTTC; cdr3_aa: CASSPGTSGGPYEQYF
d_call: .; v_call: TRBV2; clone_size: once; j_call: TRBJ1-5; cdr3_nt: TGTGCCAGCAGTGCAACTTCAGGGGCCTACTATAGCAATCAGCCCCAGCATTTT; cdr3_aa: CASSATSGAYYSNQPQHF
d_call: .; v_call: TRBV27; clone_size: .; j_call: TRBJ1-2; cdr3_nt: TGTGCCAGCAGTCCCCCAGGAGGGAAGGATTATGGCTACACCTTC; cdr3_aa: CASSPPGGKDYGYTF
d_call: .; v_call: TRBV7-7; clone_size: .; j_call: TRBJ2-5; cdr3_nt: TGTGCCAGCAGCTTACAGGGGATCGGGGAGACCCAGTACTTC; cdr3_aa: CASSLQGIGETQYF
d_call: .; v_call: TRBV7-3; clone_size: .; j_call: TRBJ2-1; cdr3_nt: TGTGCCAGCAGCTTAAACAGCCAACCTAACAATGAGCAGTTCTTC; cdr3_aa: CASSLNSQPNNEQFF
d_call: .; v_call: TRBV19; clone_size: .; j_call: TRBJ2-7; cdr3_nt: TGTGCCAGTAGTGCACCCTACAGGGCCGAGCAGTACTTC; cdr3_aa: CASSAPYRAEQYF
d_call: .; v_call: TRBV5-8; clone_size: .; j_call: TRBJ1-6; cdr3_nt: TGTGCCAGCAGCTTCCGGGACGGGGGATCACCCCTCCACTTT; cdr3_aa: CASSFRDGGSPLHF
d_call: .; v_call: TRBV10-1; clone_size: .; j_call: TRBJ2-7; cdr3_nt: TGCGCCAGCAGTGAGGGGGAGTCACCCTACGAGCAGTACTTC; cdr3_aa: CASSEGESPYEQYF
d_call: .; v_call: TRBV4-3; clone_size: .; j_call: TRBJ1-3; cdr3_nt: TGCGCCAGCAGCCAAGATTGGGCTTCCGGAAACACCATATATTTT; cdr3_aa: CASSQDWASGNTIYF
d_call: .; v_call: TRBV4-3; clone_size: .; j_call: TRBJ1-1; cdr3_nt: TGCGCCAGCAGCCAAGACCGGGTAACTAATACTGAAGCTTTCTTT; cdr3_aa: CASSQDRVTNTEAFF
d_call: .; v_call: TRBV28; clone_size: .; j_call: TRBJ1-1; cdr3_nt: TGTGCCAGCAGAGATAAGGGACTTAGCACTGAAGCTTTCTTT; cdr3_aa: CASRDKGLSTEAFF
d_call: TRBD1; v_call: TRBV7-9; clone_size: .; j_call: TRBJ2-7; cdr3_nt: TGTGCCAGCAGCTCAGACAGGGGACCCTCCCTCTACGAGCAGTACTTC; cdr3_aa: CASSSDRGPSLYEQYF
d_call: .; v_call: TRBV29-1; clone_size: .; j_call: TRBJ2-3; cdr3_nt: TGCAGCGTTAAGTCCTGGCACAGCACAGATACGCAGTATTTT; cdr3_aa: CSVKSWHSTDTQYF
d_call: TRBD1; v_call: TRBV6-5; clone_size: once; j_call: TRBJ2-3; cdr3_nt: TGTGCCAGCACCCGGACAGGCCTCACAGATACGCAGTATTTT; cdr3_aa: CASTRTGLTDTQYF
d_call: .; v_call: TRBV14; clone_size: few; j_call: TRBJ1-1; cdr3_nt: TGTGCCAGCAGCCACCAGAACACTGAAGCTTTCTTT; cdr3_aa: CASSHQNTEAFF
d_call: TRBD1; v_call: TRBV7-9; clone_size: few; j_call: TRBJ2-5; cdr3_nt: TGTGCCAGCGGATGGACAGGCGAAGAGACCCAGTACTTC; cdr3_aa: CASGWTGEETQYF
d_call: .; v_call: TRBV27; clone_size: .; j_call: TRBJ2-7; cdr3_nt: TGTGCCAGCAGCCGGGCCAGGGCCTACGAGCAGTACTTC; cdr3_aa: CASSRARAYEQYF
d_call: TRBD1; v_call: TRBV5-1; clone_size: once; j_call: TRBJ1-4; cdr3_nt: TGCGCCAGCAGCTTGAAAGAGTCGCAGGGGGACACTAATGAAAAACTGTTTTTT; cdr3_aa: CASSLKESQGDTNEKLFF